This T cell receptor beta chain was sequenced during a study of a mutant IDH1 vaccine in newly diagnosed glioma. About the research overall: The therapy given earlier, which was standard therapy, consisted of radiotherapy, temozolomide, or both, and most of the patients received both.

About this clone: Its antigen is currently unknown.

Sequencing used immunoSEQ multiplex PCR; TCRdb keeps in-frame clones, though not all of them. This sample yields tens of thousands of clones, of which over 75% are seen a single time; 5% to 6.5% belongs to the top ten. Indicated time point: week 47, end of study. The vaccine gave 300 ug of a 20-mer mutant IDH1 peptide subcutaneously per dose. Trimming shortened V by 1 base and J by 3 bases, and 12 bases separated the two germline ends. CDR1 MGHDK and CDR2 SYGVNS come from the germline V gene. This CDR3 is built from 15 residues. This material consisted of PBMCs, taken from a glioma patient whose treatment included an IDH1 peptide vaccine. J is TRBJ1-1 and V is TRBV25-1, with D uncertain. This TCR came from a woman aged 40 to 50 with glioma. CDR3 DNA: TGTGCCAGCAGTGAATGGGGAGGAATAGACACTGAAGCTTTCTTT. Protein product: CASSEWGGIDTEAFF.